This entry describes one TCR beta chain. The antigen is unknown. This record comes from a study of CD8 T cells in ankylosing spondylitis. General study results and limits: Characteristic, it appeared, of ankylosing spondylitis blood was a TCR beta motif of several highly homologous variants. Matched ankylosing spondylitis synovial fluid reportedly contained a significantly enriched population of disease-linked clones.

MiXCR, applied by TCRdb to the 5' RACE reads, yields one record per CDR3 protein. Seen here are about 240,000 distinct CDR3 sequences, roughly a quarter observed once, and the top ten hold 0.61%. V was pared by 2 bases and J by 6 bases, with 8 bases between. The CDR3 runs to 12 residues. Germline loops: CDR1 SNHLY, CDR2 FYNNEI. The sequenced sample consisted of blood, either unsorted or a sorted T cell fraction (not recorded which). The rearrangement links TRBV2 to TRBJ2-7; no clear D. The receptor was isolated from a male donor with ankylosing spondylitis or in good health (not recorded which). CDR3 amino acids: CASSEQGREQYF. The DNA for the CDR3 is TGTGCCAGCAGTGAACAAGGACGCGAGCAGTACTTC.